This T cell receptor (beta chain) was captured in a study of CD8+ T cells in alopecia areata. Study background: Among treated patients, oral tofacitinib was administered at 5 to 10 mg twice daily. Scalp area affected, as a percentage, set the severity score of treated patients. General study findings and limits: Tofacitinib significantly brought down scalp clonality and expanded CD8+ clones among top 100.

RNA was isolated and reverse transcribed to cDNA, the sequencing template. The repertoire was sequenced with immunoSEQ multiplex PCR; TCRdb's copy has only in-frame clones and lacks some. The top ten clones hold approximately 1.3% of a sample with 150,000 to 200,000 clones, roughly three fifths of them seen once. As for treatment: oral pan-JAK inhibitor, 5-10 mg twice daily. The germline gives CDR1 SGHTA, CDR2 FQGTGA. The CDR3 loop spans 14 amino acids. Trimming shortened V by 0 bases and J by 4 bases, and 9 bases separated the two germline ends. This clone was found once. Its specificity is unknown. The origin of this receptor is a human donor with alopecia areata. V usage is TRBV7-3 and J usage is TRBJ1-2; no firm D call. The specimen was CD4+ T cells sorted from blood, collected between weeks 49 and 50, from a patient treated with tofacitinib. CDR3 loop: CASSLTGRAYGYTF. The DNA for the CDR3 is TGTGCCAGCAGCTTAACGGGGAGGGCCTATGGCTACACCTTC. Drawing the rest from reference TRBV7-3 and TRBJ1-2, the complete variable domain is GAGVSQTPSNKVTEKGKYVELRCDPISGHTALYWYRQSLGQGPEFLIYFQGTGAADDSGLPNDRFFAVRPEGSVSTLKIQRTERGDSAVYLCASSLTGRAYGYTFGSGTRLTVV.